These 10 T cell receptor beta chains were sequenced from one sample in a study of tumor-infiltrating lymphocytes in primary liver carcinoma. Between roughly 20 and 32 mg of unsorted bulk tissue served as the source from which RNA and DNA were co-extracted. cDNA specific to TCR beta was made from approximately 500 ng of total RNA, with a constant-region primer employed for priming. Modified slightly, ARM-PCR produced TCR beta libraries over three nested multiplex PCR rounds. It was with TRBV1-TRBV30 forward primers and a C-beta reverse primer that the first two PCR rounds were run, at about 10 cycles each. Using its own MiXCR run on the multiplex PCR reads, TCRdb lists one record per CDR3 protein. The table records 80,000 or so distinct CDR3 sequences, 60% to 80% of them present only once. The sequencing input was liver tumor tissue from sampling region 4. Noted subset: tumor region T4, right-lateral pole. Receptor source: a woman aged 55-70 years with primary liver carcinoma and hepatitis B virus infection.

On this clonotype itself: At one end, the junction sequence differs from germline, possibly due to a read error. The chain links TRBV18 to TRBJ2-2, with D perhaps matching TRBD1 or TRBD2 (5 bases each). This CDR3 region has 15 residues. Germline CDR1 KGHSH, CDR2 LQKENI. The CDR3: CASSLWAPDTGEQFF. CDR3 in DNA: TGTGCCAGCTCATTATGGGCGCCGGACACCGGGGAGCAGTTTTTT.

This clonotype turned up a few times. The germline gene is not matched at one end of the junction; a read error may be the cause. V gene TRBV28 combines with J gene TRBJ2-3; 10 bases line up with TRBD2. Germline values: CDR1 MDHEN, CDR2 SYDVKM. CDR3 length: 14 amino acids. CDR3 loop: CASRLAGATDTHYF. DNA of the CDR3: TGTGCCAGCAGGCTAGCGGGGGCCACAGATACGCACTATTTT.

The genes are TRBV11-2 and TRBJ2-3; D not resolved. The end of the DNA aligns better with TRBJ1-5, so the J call may be wrong. The V gene's germline CDR1 is SGHAT and CDR2 FQNNGV. There are 15 residues in the CDR3. CDR3 loop: CACSLVSRSTDTQHF. The CDR3 nucleotides read TGTGCTTGCAGCTTAGTAAGCCGCAGCACAGATACGCAGCATTTT.

J is TRBJ2-3 and V is TRBV6-6; TRBD2 is a possible D gene (6 bases). This CDR3 has 15 residues. Germline V gene data show CDR1 as MNHNY and CDR2 as SVGAGI (reference sequence). CDR3 in amino acids: CTSSYGGRRTDTQYF. The CDR3 nucleotides read TGTACTAGCAGTTACGGCGGGCGTCGCACAGATACGCAGTATTTT.

This clonotype was seen only once. A much larger clone lies a single base off, so this may be a read error. The J gene is TRBJ1-1, the V gene TRBV7-9; maybe TRBD1 (5 bases). The germline V gene has CDR1 SEHNR and CDR2 FQNEAQ (reference sequence). Trimming removed 0 bases at V and 3 bases at J, with 14 bases between. This CDR3 region has 16 residues. The DNA of the CDR3 is TGTGCCAGCAGCTTAGCGGGCAGGGTGGGGGACACTGAAGCTTTCTTT. This encodes CASSLAGRVGDTEAFF. Variable domain in full (rest from reference TRBV7-9 and TRBJ1-1): DTGVSQNPRHKITKRGQNVTFRCDPISEHNRLYWYRQTLGQGPEFLTYFQNEAQLEKSRLLSDRFSAERPKGSFSTLEIQRTEQGDSAMYLCASSLAGRVGDTEAFFGQGTRLTVV.

As for this clonotype: The CDR3 end shows no conserved phenylalanine or tryptophan, and so a read error is likely. The DNA is omitted, as the CDR3 cannot be located on it reliably, and the CDR3 follows TCRdb's listing. The rearrangement uses TRBV6-5 and TRBJ2-5; TRBD1 is taken as the D call from the table, unchecked against the DNA. A total of 13 residues make up the CDR3, ends included. The V gene's germline CDR1 is MNHEY and CDR2 SVGAGI. The CDR3: CASRGTVQETQNL.

A note on this clonotype: At one end the junction does not follow the germline gene, possibly because of a read error. The gene calls are TRBV4-2 and TRBJ2-5; TRBD2 might be the D (5 bases). CDR1 is LGHNA and CDR2 is YNFKEQ in the germline V gene. The CDR3 covers 15 residues. CDR3 protein: CASRQGGGTEETQYF. The CDR3 DNA reads as TGTGCCAGCAGACAAGGCGGAGGTACAGAAGAGACCCAGTACTTC.

A remark on this clonotype: Relative to the germline gene, one junction end is altered; a read error may explain this. The genes are TRBV28 and TRBJ1-4; D call uncertain. The CDR3 length is 15 residues. CDR1 and CDR2 (germline): MDHEN, SYDVKM. CDR3 sequence: CTSSFKRVPNEKLFF. The CDR3 DNA reads as TGTACCAGCAGTTTTAAGCGCGTGCCTAATGAAAAACTGTTTTTT.

For this clonotype: Mismatch with germline at one junction end may stem from a read error. The V call is TRBV14, the J call TRBJ2-1, with D perhaps assigned TRBD1 or TRBD2 (6 bases each). Germline lookup yields CDR1 SGHDN and CDR2 FVKESK. The CDR3 has 13 residues. The CDR3 reads CGSSRQQGGEEFF. For the CDR3, the DNA is TGTGGCAGCAGCCGACAACAGGGAGGTGAGGAGTTCTTC.

Comments on this clonotype: A much larger clone lies a single base off, so this may be a read error. V gene TRBV28 combines with J gene TRBJ2-1, with 11 bases aligning to TRBD2. The CDR3 extends over 18 amino acids. Germline-derived CDR1 and CDR2 are MDHEN and SYDVKM. The CDR3 is CASRPTTGLAANYNERFF. The CDR3 DNA follows: TGTGCCAGCAGGCCAACTACGGGACTAGCGGCTAACTACAATGAGCGGTTCTTC.